These T cell receptor beta chains were read from a single sample in a study of response to subunit inactivated influenza vaccine. TCRdb reprocessed the RT-PCR reads with MiXCR, giving one entry per CDR3 protein. The sample consists of 450,000 to 500,000 distinct CDR3 sequences, around 9.9% of them appearing once. The starting material was PBMCs from blood, obtained roughly 45 days after vaccination. The receptors originated from a man aged 45-60 years who received an inactivated influenza vaccine. The CDR3 runs from the conserved cysteine through the conserved F or W. Fields, in order: D gene, clone size, J gene, V gene, CDR3 protein, CDR3 DNA. A D gene is named only where the DNA matches it firmly. Clone size is given for some rows only: seen once, a few or many times, or a class if the clone is expanded.

.,few,TRBJ1-1,TRBV6-1,CASSPHGGTEAFF,TGTGCCAGCAGCCCCCATGGGGGTACTGAAGCTTTCTTT
.,few,TRBJ2-1,TRBV29-1,CSVDGRSSYNEQFF,TGCAGCGTTGACGGGCGGAGCTCCTACAATGAGCAGTTCTTC
TRBD1,few,TRBJ1-3,TRBV20-1,CSARGRGSGNTIYF,TGCAGTGCTAGAGGCAGGGGGTCTGGAAACACCATATATTTT
.,.,TRBJ1-1,TRBV6-5,CASSYSDPKRLGAFF,TGTGCCAGCAGTTACTCGGACCCCAAGCGACTAGGAGCTTTCTTT
.,.,TRBJ1-1,TRBV20-1,CSATSLPGNTEAFF,TGCAGTGCTACGTCCCTCCCAGGGAACACTGAAGCTTTCTTT
.,.,TRBJ1-2,TRBV12-3/TRBV12-4,CASSLHIQGFDGYTF,TGTGCCAGCAGTCTGCACATACAGGGTTTCGACGGCTACACCTTC
TRBD1,many,TRBJ2-2,TRBV5-1,CASSFRQGGTGELFF,TGCGCCAGCAGCTTCCGACAGGGCGGGACCGGGGAGCTGTTTTTT
.,.,TRBJ2-7,TRBV6-1,CASSPTTGDFWEQYF,TGTGCCAGCAGCCCCACTACGGGAGACTTCTGGGAGCAGTACTTC
.,many,TRBJ1-2,TRBV20-1,CSARDGLGYGYTF,TGCAGTGCTAGAGATGGGTTGGGATATGGCTACACCTTC
.,few,TRBJ2-7,TRBV12-3/TRBV12-4,CASSPSTGEQYF,TGTGCCAGCAGTCCAAGTACTGGTGAGCAGTACTTC
TRBD2,.,TRBJ2-7,TRBV5-1,CASSLGSSGRYEQYF,TGCGCCAGCAGCTTGGGTTCTAGCGGGAGATACGAGCAGTACTTC
.,few,TRBJ2-2,TRBV12-3/TRBV12-4,CASSPQKGAGELFF,TGTGCCAGCAGTCCCCAAAAGGGGGCCGGGGAGCTGTTTTTT
TRBD1,.,TRBJ2-1,TRBV18,CASSPRETGNEQFF,TGTGCCAGCTCACCAAGGGAGACAGGGAATGAGCAGTTCTTC
.,few,TRBJ2-5,TRBV29-1,CSVGGSVETQYF,TGCAGCGTTGGGGGGTCCGTTGAGACCCAGTACTTC
.,few,TRBJ2-3,TRBV10-3,CATVATSTDTQYF,TGTGCCACCGTTGCTACAAGCACAGATACGCAGTATTTT
TRBD2,many,TRBJ2-3,TRBV15,CATSKGLAGAGADTQYF,TGTGCCACCAGCAAGGGACTAGCGGGGGCCGGAGCAGATACGCAGTATTTT
.,many,TRBJ2-5,TRBV29-1,CSVASGRQETQYF,TGCAGCGTTGCGTCGGGGAGGCAAGAGACCCAGTACTTC
TRBD2,.,TRBJ2-1,TRBV9,CASSVVPSGGWNEQFF,TGTGCCAGCAGCGTAGTCCCTAGCGGGGGCTGGAATGAGCAGTTCTTC
TRBD1,many,TRBJ1-4,TRBV12-3/TRBV12-4,CASSPDRAREKLFF,TGTGCCAGCAGCCCGGACAGGGCTCGGGAAAAACTGTTTTTT
TRBD1,few,TRBJ1-5,TRBV29-1,CSVRQAGGGQPQHF,TGCAGCGTCCGACAGGCAGGGGGCGGGCAGCCCCAGCATTTT
.,.,TRBJ2-3,TRBV7-3,CASSVAGPDTQYF,TGTGCCAGCAGCGTAGCAGGGCCAGATACGCAGTATTTT
.,.,TRBJ2-1,TRBV11-2,CASSAPGRKYNEQFF,TGTGCCAGCAGCGCTCCGGGAAGAAAATACAATGAGCAGTTCTTC
TRBD1,.,TRBJ2-6,TRBV28,CASSLPGTVSSGANVLTF,TGTGCCAGCAGTTTACCTGGGACAGTGAGTTCTGGGGCCAACGTCCTGACTTTC
TRBD1,.,TRBJ2-7,TRBV5-1,CARKAPGGRSYEQYF,TGCGCCAGAAAAGCCCCAGGGGGAAGGTCCTACGAGCAGTACTTC
TRBD1,.,TRBJ2-1,TRBV20-1,CSAIRTGQGNEQFF,TGCAGTGCTATCCGTACGGGACAGGGCAATGAGCAGTTCTTC
.,many,TRBJ1-5,TRBV5-6,CASSLEVYSNQPQHF,TGTGCCAGCAGCTTGGAGGTGTATAGCAATCAGCCCCAGCATTTT
.,.,TRBJ1-5,TRBV19,CASSIHSSGNQPQHF,TGTGCCAGTAGTATTCACAGCTCTGGCAATCAGCCCCAGCATTTT
TRBD2,few,TRBJ2-7,TRBV7-9,CASSPQAGGYEQYF,TGTGCCAGCAGCCCCCAGGCGGGGGGGTACGAGCAGTACTTC
.,few,TRBJ1-1,TRBV4-3,CASSQDRGARNTEAFF,TGCGCCAGCAGCCAAGATCGGGGGGCGCGGAACACTGAAGCTTTCTTT
TRBD1,many,TRBJ1-5,TRBV20-1,CSAGTELNQPQHF,TGCAGTGCGGGGACAGAGTTGAATCAGCCCCAGCATTTT
TRBD2,.,TRBJ2-1,TRBV29-1,CSVAYTPDLAGGNRPFF,TGCAGCGTTGCCTACACCCCCGACTTAGCGGGAGGGAATCGTCCGTTCTTC
.,many,TRBJ1-2,TRBV12-3/TRBV12-4,CASSLVPNYGYTF,TGTGCCAGCAGTTTAGTTCCTAACTATGGCTACACCTTC
.,.,TRBJ2-7,TRBV3-1,CASSHAGIEQYF,TGTGCCAGCAGCCACGCAGGAATCGAGCAGTACTTC
.,.,TRBJ2-1,TRBV7-9,CASSYKGMNEQFF,TGTGCCAGCAGCTATAAGGGAATGAATGAGCAGTTCTTC
.,.,TRBJ2-5,TRBV23-1,CASPQEAVWTQETQYF,TGCGCCAGCCCCCAAGAGGCCGTTTGGACGCAAGAGACCCAGTACTTC
TRBD2,.,TRBJ2-1,TRBV12-3/TRBV12-4,CASRGLAGVSSYNEQFF,TGTGCCAGCAGGGGACTAGCGGGAGTAAGCTCCTACAATGAGCAGTTCTTC
.,.,TRBJ1-1,TRBV6-5,CASSYRKGHTEAFF,TGTGCCAGCAGTTACCGAAAGGGGCATACTGAAGCTTTCTTT
.,few,TRBJ2-1,TRBV4-3,CASSQEGYRKSYNEQFF,TGCGCCAGCAGCCAAGAGGGATACAGGAAATCCTACAATGAGCAGTTCTTC
.,.,TRBJ2-7,TRBV19,CASSISGGHSYEQYF,TGTGCCAGTAGCATATCTGGGGGACACTCCTACGAGCAGTACTTC
.,.,TRBJ2-5,TRBV7-2,CASSSRRVSYAQETQYF,TGTGCCAGCAGCTCACGGAGGGTGTCATATGCTCAAGAGACCCAGTACTTC
TRBD1,.,TRBJ2-2,TRBV20-1,CSAEAGQGNTGELFF,TGCAGTGCGGAAGCCGGACAGGGGAACACCGGGGAGCTGTTTTTT
TRBD2,.,TRBJ2-1,TRBV10-3,CAISEFPGLAVLSSYNEQFF,TGTGCCATCAGTGAGTTTCCGGGACTAGCGGTCCTAAGCTCCTACAATGAGCAGTTCTTC
.,few,TRBJ2-1,TRBV18,CASSPALTGNYNEQFF,TGTGCCAGCTCACCAGCCTTGACAGGAAACTACAATGAGCAGTTCTTC
TRBD2,.,TRBJ2-1,TRBV7-2,CASSLRPASGGYEQFF,TGTGCCAGCAGCTTAAGGCCCGCTAGCGGGGGGTATGAGCAGTTCTTC
TRBD1,few,TRBJ1-2,TRBV6-6,CASSPGQGPYTF,TGTGCCAGCAGCCCCGGACAGGGACCCTACACCTTC
TRBD1,.,TRBJ2-1,TRBV7-2,CASSPGQANNEQFF,TGTGCCAGCTCTCCGGGACAGGCCAACAATGAGCAGTTCTTC
.,many,TRBJ1-4,TRBV5-1,CASSQDTTNEKLFF,TGCGCCAGCAGCCAGGACACAACTAATGAAAAACTGTTTTTT
.,many,TRBJ2-7,TRBV29-1,CSVAITQGYEQYF,TGCAGCGTTGCAATAACTCAGGGGTACGAGCAGTACTTC
TRBD2,many,TRBJ2-2,TRBV12-3/TRBV12-4,CASSLRDVLAGGFGAWNTGELFF,TGTGCCAGCAGTTTAAGGGACGTTCTAGCGGGAGGATTTGGGGCCTGGAACACCGGGGAGCTGTTTTTT
TRBD1,few,TRBJ2-2,TRBV12-3/TRBV12-4,CASSFNRQGPTGELFF,TGTGCCAGCAGCTTCAACCGACAGGGTCCCACCGGGGAGCTGTTTTTT
.,.,TRBJ1-4,TRBV12-3/TRBV12-4,CASSRDRPNEKLFF,TGTGCCAGCAGCAGAGACAGGCCAAATGAAAAACTGTTTTTT
TRBD1,few,TRBJ2-7,TRBV2,CASGETGGVKQYF,TGTGCCAGCGGGGAGACAGGGGGCGTCAAGCAGTACTTC
.,.,TRBJ1-5,TRBV5-1,CASSLDRLGPQHF,TGCGCCAGCAGCTTGGACCGGTTGGGGCCCCAGCATTTT
TRBD2,few,TRBJ2-3,TRBV28,CASSLGALGAGVAQYF,TGTGCCAGCAGTTTAGGGGCTCTAGGAGCGGGAGTTGCGCAGTATTTT
.,few,TRBJ2-5,TRBV25-1,CASTAPGGTQYF,TGTGCCAGCACCGCACCCGGGGGCACCCAGTACTTC